These 32 T cell receptor beta chains share one sample of origin, sequenced in a study of T cells in Graves' hyperthyroidism and ophthalmopathy. Using RNA transcripts as the source, TCR beta CDR3 regions were amplified. First-round RT-PCR targeting the TCR CDR3 was performed with the HTBI primer set. TCRdb used MiXCR to reprocess the multiplex PCR reads, holding one entry per CDR3 protein. The sample holds 400,000 to 500,000 distinct CDR3 sequences, roughly 13% seen once. Source material: blood. Receptor source: a woman under 30 with Graves' hyperthyroidism.

This clonotype has at least ten counts. The genes are TRBV12-3 or TRBV12-4 and TRBJ2-1; TRBD2 agrees at 7 bases. The trim removed 2 bases at V and 4 bases at J, leaving 14 bases unmatched. CDR3 size: 18 residues. This chain's CDR3 is CASSLSLASASGYNEQFF. The DNA for the CDR3 is TGTGCCAGCAGTTTAAGTCTCGCTTCGGCTAGCGGTTACAATGAGCAGTTCTTC.

In its sample, this clonotype was seen many times. The gene calls are TRBV15 and TRBJ1-5; 12 bases align to TRBD1. CDR3 length: 14 residues. V trimming: 8 bases; J trimming: 6 bases; junction bases outside the gene matches: 5. Germline V lookup: CDR1 LNHNV, CDR2 YYDKDF (reference sequence). This chain's CDR3 is CATGWDRGLQPQHF. CDR3 DNA: TGTGCCACCGGCTGGGACAGGGGGCTTCAGCCCCAGCATTTT.

The rearrangement uses TRBV7-3 and TRBJ2-1; D possibly matches TRBD1 or TRBD2 (5 bases each). V lost 1 base to trimming and J lost 5 bases, with 9 bases between them. The CDR3 spans 14 residues. Germline CDR1 SGHTA, CDR2 FQGTGA. The CDR3 DNA reads as TGTGCCAGCAGCTTAAGGGTGGGGGACAATGAGCAGTTCTTC. Translation gives CASSLRVGDNEQFF.

The rearrangement links TRBV28 to TRBJ2-7; D may be TRBD1 (6 bases). This CDR3 comprises 15 residues. The V end lost 6 bases, the J end lost 0 bases, and 15 bases lay between the germline ends. The V gene's germline CDR1 is MDHEN and CDR2 SYDVKM. The CDR3 here is CASRTRTESSYEQYF. DNA of the CDR3: TGTGCCAGCAGAACTAGGACAGAGAGCTCCTACGAGCAGTACTTC.

This sequence joins TRBV7-8 and TRBJ2-7; 7 nucleotides align to TRBD1. This CDR3 contains 14 residues. Trimming cost V 5 bases and J 3 bases; bases outside gene matches: 7. Germline CDR1 reads SGHVS; CDR2 reads FQNEAQ. The CDR3 reads CASSRGQLIYEQYF. CDR3 sequence (DNA): TGTGCCAGCAGCCGGGGACAGCTAATCTACGAGCAGTACTTC. The full variable domain, its missing parts supplied by reference TRBV7-8 and TRBJ2-7, is GAGVSQSPRYKVAKRGQDVALRCDPISGHVSLFWYQQALGQGPEFLTYFQNEAQLDKSGLPSDRFFAERPEGSVSTLKIQRTQQEDSAVYLCASSRGQLIYEQYFGPGTRLTVT.

The sample holds a few counts of this clonotype. V gene TRBV27 combines with J gene TRBJ2-1; 9 positions match TRBD2. The CDR3 has 15 amino acids. CDR1 and CDR2 (germline): MNHEY, SMNVEV (reference sequence). V dropped 5 bases and J dropped 6; count of bases not matched to a gene: 8. The CDR3 loop is CASSLSGRVSNEQFF. In DNA, the CDR3 is TGTGCCAGCAGTCTTAGCGGGAGAGTTAGCAATGAGCAGTTCTTC.

The chain uses TRBV19 and TRBJ2-5; D perhaps matches TRBD1 (5 bases). This CDR3 is 14 amino acids long. The V end was cut by 5 bases, the J end by 0 bases, with 10 bases between. Looked up from germline, CDR1 is LNHDA and CDR2 is SQIVND (reference sequence). CDR3 in DNA: TGTGCCAGTAGTTTACAGGTTAACCAAGAGACCCAGTACTTC. It encodes CASSLQVNQETQYF.

The genes are TRBV4-2 and TRBJ2-1; D is uncertain. Trimming pared 1 base from V and 9 bases from J, leaving 4 bases between. Germline values: CDR1 LGHNA, CDR2 YNFKEQ. This CDR3 spans 11 amino acids. CDR3 DNA sequence: TGTGCCAGCAGCCAAGGCAGTGAGCAGTTCTTC. This encodes CASSQGSEQFF.

The chain recombines TRBV9 with TRBJ1-1, with 8 bases that match TRBD1. The CDR3 is made up of 14 amino acids. Trimming at V came to 3 bases and at J to 5 bases, leaving 6 bases not matched to a gene. Germline CDR1 is SGDLS and CDR2 is YYNGEE. CDR3 amino acids: CASSAGQGRTEAFF. The CDR3 DNA reads TGTGCCAGCAGCGCCGGACAGGGTCGGACTGAAGCTTTCTTT.

The V call is TRBV19, the J call TRBJ1-5; no firm D call. Germline-derived CDR1 and CDR2 are LNHDA and SQIVND (reference sequence). The CDR3 length is 14 residues. The ends were cut back, 2 bases at V and 3 bases at J, with 8 bases in the middle. CDR3 in DNA: TGTGCCAGTAGTATAAAGGGAACCAATCAGCCCCAGCATTTT. This codes for CASSIKGTNQPQHF.

This clonotype was seen a single time. A read error may explain this, as a much larger clone is one base away. The rearrangement uses TRBV5-1 and TRBJ2-1; unclear D gene. Germline CDR1 is SGHRS and CDR2 is YFSETQ. The length of the CDR3 is 11 residues. DNA of the CDR3: TGCGCCAGCAGCTTTTCCCATGAGCAGTCCTTC. Residues: CASSFSHEQSF. Full variable domain (outside the CDR3, taken from reference TRBV5-1 and TRBJ2-1): KAGVTQTPRYLIKTRGQQVTLSCSPISGHRSVSWYQQTPGQGLQFLFEYFSETQRNKGNFPGRFSGRQFSNSRSEMNVSTLELGDSALYLCASSFSHEQSFGPGTRLTVL.

J is TRBJ2-3 and V is TRBV5-1, with D maybe TRBD2 (6 bases). Looked up from germline, CDR1 is SGHRS and CDR2 is YFSETQ. The CDR3 is 17 residues long. Between the trimmed V and J ends, which lost 0 bases and 3 bases, there was a span of 17 bases. CDR3 nucleotides: TGCGCCAGCAGCTTGGCCGGAGGGTCGTTACGAACAGATACGCAGTATTTT. Translating gives CASSLAGGSLRTDTQYF.

This clonotype has a count of ten or more. V is TRBV20-1 and J is TRBJ2-7, with D possibly TRBD2 on 6 matching bases. CDR1 DFQATT and CDR2 SNEGSKA come from the germline V gene (reference sequence). The CDR3 consists of 15 residues. Trimming took off 5 bases at V and 0 bases at J, with 17 bases between the two ends. CDR3 coding DNA: TGCAGTGCTCCCTCCCAGCGGGCGCTCTCCTACGAGCAGTACTTC. It is translated as CSAPSQRALSYEQYF.

This chain connects TRBV25-1 to TRBJ1-6; tentatively, D is TRBD1 (6 bases). The V end was cut by 4 bases, the J end by 7 bases, with 11 bases between. Germline lookup yields CDR1 MGHDK and CDR2 SYGVNS. The CDR3 totals 14 residues. The CDR3 here is CASSAGARNSPLHF. The CDR3 DNA follows: TGTGCCAGCAGTGCAGGGGCTAGAAATTCACCCCTCCACTTT.

This clonotype was found a few times. The V and J genes are TRBV14 and TRBJ1-2, with D perhaps matching TRBD1 (5 bases). Germline lookup yields CDR1 SGHDN and CDR2 FVKESK. The CDR3 is 14 residues long. V was clipped by 3 bases and J by 6 bases, with 14 bases between them. In DNA form, the CDR3 reads TGTGCCAGCAGCCAGAGCACAGTGGGGGATGGCTACACCTTC. Protein: CASSQSTVGDGYTF.

This clonotype showed up just a few times. CDR3 protein: CASSLAGLPREQYF. The CDR3 DNA follows: TGTGCCAGCAGCTTGGCGGGACTGCCCCGCGAGCAGTACTTC. This chain connects TRBV5-8 to TRBJ2-7, with D possibly TRBD2 on 6 matching bases. With 0 bases removed from V and 6 bases from J, the gap between germline ends came to 13 bases. The germline V gene has CDR1 SGHTS and CDR2 YDEGEE. The CDR3 consists of 14 residues.

In its sample, this clonotype was seen many times. The chain is built from TRBV29-1 and TRBJ1-1; 7 bases are a match to TRBD1. CDR3 length equals 14 residues. V was clipped by 8 bases and J by 7 bases; unmatched bases: 16. The germline CDR1 and CDR2 sequences are SQVTM and ANQGSEA. The CDR3 region is CSHQRTGGKDEAFF. In nucleotides, the CDR3 is TGCAGCCACCAAAGGACAGGCGGGAAGGATGAAGCTTTCTTT.

Ten or more counts support this clonotype. V and J are TRBV4-1 and TRBJ2-5; D might be TRBD1 (5 bases). From germline, CDR1 is MGHRA and CDR2 YSYEKL. This CDR3 has 15 residues. Trimming left V 0 bases short and J 5 bases short, with 13 bases between. The CDR3 DNA sequence: TGCGCCAGCAGCCAAGAGGGCAGGGTACGGGAGACCCAGTACTTC. Its protein product is CASSQEGRVRETQYF.

This clonotype was detected many times. This chain joins TRBV27 and TRBJ2-3; D gene unclear. The V end lost 5 bases, the J end lost 0 bases, and 12 bases lay between the germline ends. Germline V gene lookup returns CDR1 MNHEY and CDR2 SMNVEV (reference sequence). CDR3 length: 15 residues. CDR3 bases: TGTGCCAGCAGTCGAGAAGGTTTTAGCACAGATACGCAGTATTTT. Its protein is CASSREGFSTDTQYF.

This chain uses TRBV7-9 with TRBJ2-2; no reliable D call. Germline V lookup: CDR1 SEHNR, CDR2 FQNEAQ (reference sequence). Between the trimmed V and J ends, which lost 1 base and 13 bases, there was a span of 13 bases. The CDR3 consists of 13 residues. CDR3 sequence: CASSLGSSSGLFF. CDR3 nucleotides: TGTGCCAGCAGCTTAGGGTCTTCCTCTGGGCTGTTTTTT.

The table lists this clonotype with many counts. The chain's CDR3 is CASSQTGDYEQYF. The CDR3 DNA reads TGTGCCAGCAGCCAGACAGGAGATTACGAGCAGTACTTC. The V gene is TRBV27, the J gene TRBJ2-7; D is possibly TRBD1 (6 bases). Per the germline V gene, CDR1 is MNHEY and CDR2 is SMNVEV (reference sequence). The V gene lost 6 bases and the J gene lost 4 bases, with 13 bases spanning the gap. The CDR3 covers 13 residues.

This clonotype was recorded many times. The chain links TRBV10-3 to TRBJ2-7; 10 positions agree with TRBD2. Trimming cost V 10 bases and J 1 base; bases outside gene matches: 10. Germline lookup yields CDR1 ENHRY and CDR2 SYGVKD. The CDR3 is 15 amino acids. CDR3 bases: TGTGCCAGCCGTCTAGCGGGAGAGGCGTCCTACGAGCAGTACTTC. Encoded protein: CASRLAGEASYEQYF.

V and J are TRBV7-8 and TRBJ1-4, with a possible D match to TRBD1 (5 bases). Trimming took off 2 bases at V and 4 bases at J, with 14 bases between the two ends. The germline gives CDR1 SGHVS, CDR2 FQNEAQ. The CDR3 length is 16 residues. This CDR3 is CASSLSGGRLNEKLFF. The CDR3 DNA reads TGTGCCAGCAGCTTATCGGGGGGACGGCTTAATGAAAAACTGTTTTTT.

This clonotype was found a few times. The rearrangement joins TRBV12-3 or TRBV12-4 to TRBJ2-2; 9 bases line up with TRBD1. There are 15 residues in the CDR3. The V segment lost 6 bases and the J segment 1 base; nucleotides outside the gene matches: 3. DNA of the CDR3: TGTGCCAGCAGGAGGGACAGGGAGAACACCGGGGAGCTGTTTTTT. It translates to CASRRDRENTGELFF.

J is TRBJ2-2 and V is TRBV25-1; possibly TRBD2 for D (7 bases). The germline V gene has CDR1 MGHDK and CDR2 SYGVNS. Trimming removed 6 bases at V and 0 bases at J, with 17 bases between. The CDR3 is 17 residues long. CDR3 sequence (DNA): TGTGCCAGCAGCCATCCAGCGGGGACACCGAACACCGGGGAGCTGTTTTTT. Amino acid sequence: CASSHPAGTPNTGELFF.

This clonotype was found a few times. The rearrangement joins TRBV20-1 to TRBJ2-7; 7 bases map to TRBD2. Per germline, CDR1 DFQATT and CDR2 SNEGSKA (reference sequence). The length of the CDR3 is 17 residues. Germline trimming cut 0 bases from V and 2 bases from J; bases unmatched to any gene: 13. The CDR3 DNA sequence: TGCAGTGCTAGAGATCTGGGAGGCGGGAGCCTAACCTACGAGCAGTACTTC. Protein product: CSARDLGGGSLTYEQYF.

This clonotype was observed at least ten times. V is TRBV30 and J is TRBJ2-7, with a possible D match to TRBD2 (6 bases). This CDR3 region has 12 residues. The germline gives CDR1 GTSNPN, CDR2 SVGIG (reference sequence). V gave up 0 bases and J gave up 6 bases, with 9 bases separating them. The CDR3 loop is CAWSVAGGEQYF. For the CDR3, the DNA is TGTGCCTGGAGTGTAGCGGGCGGCGAGCAGTACTTC.

The sample holds many counts of this clonotype. CDR3 sequence: CASRSGGESEKLFF. DNA of the CDR3: TGTGCCAGCAGGTCAGGGGGCGAGAGTGAAAAACTGTTTTTT. J is TRBJ1-4 and V is TRBV28, with TRBD1 matching 8 bases. The CDR3 extends over 14 amino acids. The junction had 7 bases not matched to a gene; V was cut back by 6 bases and J by 7 bases. The germline CDR1 and CDR2 sequences are MDHEN and SYDVKM. The whole variable domain, filled in from reference TRBV28 and TRBJ1-4, reads DVKVTQSSRYLVKRTGEKVFLECVQDMDHENMFWYRQDPGLGLRLIYFSYDVKMKEKGDIPEGYSVSREKKERFSLILESASTNQTSMYLCASRSGGESEKLFFGSGTQLSVL.

Many counts were recorded for this clonotype. Here the CDR3 reads CASSLGQGIYEQYF. CDR3 DNA: TGTGCCAGCAGTCTAGGACAGGGGATATACGAGCAGTACTTC. The chain joins TRBV28 to TRBJ2-7, with 9 bases aligning to TRBD1. The germline V gene has CDR1 MDHEN and CDR2 SYDVKM. V lost 5 bases and J lost 4; bases outside the gene matches: 6. The CDR3 loop spans 14 amino acids.

V and J are TRBV27 and TRBJ2-1, with 7 bases lining up with TRBD2. Trimming cost V 3 bases and J 9 bases; bases outside gene matches: 11. This CDR3 spans 15 amino acids. Looked up from germline, CDR1 is MNHEY and CDR2 is SMNVEV (reference sequence). The CDR3 sequence: CASSLPAGEVGEQFF. CDR3 DNA sequence: TGTGCCAGCAGTTTGCCTGCGGGAGAGGTTGGTGAGCAGTTCTTC.

There are many counts of this clonotype. The chain joins TRBV28 to TRBJ2-7; tentative D call: TRBD1 (6 bases). Between the trimmed V and J ends, which lost 6 bases and 3 bases, there was a span of 15 bases. Germline assignment: CDR1 MDHEN and CDR2 SYDVKM. The CDR3 contains 14 residues. CDR3 nucleotides: TGTGCCAGCAGCAAACAGGGTCGCGTCTACGAGCAGTACTTC. Translating gives CASSKQGRVYEQYF.

This clonotype was picked up a small number of times. This sequence joins TRBV9 and TRBJ2-7; no clear D gene. V lost 3 bases and J 6 bases, leaving 13 bases between the germline ends. The V gene's germline CDR1 is SGDLS and CDR2 YYNGEE. CDR3 length: 13 residues. The CDR3 region has the DNA TGTGCCAGCAGCGGTCTGAATCGTTTCGAGCAGTACTTC. It codes for CASSGLNRFEQYF.